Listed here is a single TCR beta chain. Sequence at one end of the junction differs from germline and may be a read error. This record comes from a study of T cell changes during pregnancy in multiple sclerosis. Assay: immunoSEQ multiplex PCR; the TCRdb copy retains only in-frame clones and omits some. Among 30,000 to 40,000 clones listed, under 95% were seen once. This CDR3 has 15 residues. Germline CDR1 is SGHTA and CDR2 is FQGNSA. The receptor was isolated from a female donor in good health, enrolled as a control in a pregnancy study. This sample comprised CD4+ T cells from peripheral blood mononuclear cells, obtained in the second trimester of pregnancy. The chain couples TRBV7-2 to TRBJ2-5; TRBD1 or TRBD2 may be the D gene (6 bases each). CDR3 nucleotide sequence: TGTGCCAGCAACTTAGGGGGGCTGACCCAAGAGACCCAGTACTTC. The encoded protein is CASNLGGLTQETQYF.